Listed here are 14 T cell receptor beta chains from one sample, sequenced in a study of lung T cells in sarcoidosis with Löfgren's syndrome. TCRdb re-called the reads with MiXCR, one entry per CDR3 protein. Of about 19,000 distinct CDR3 sequences detected, about 22% appear once; the ten largest clones hold roughly 4.5%. The specimen was CD4+ T cells from PBMCs. The origin of the receptors is a human donor with sarcoidosis (Löfgren's syndrome or another form), or a control subject (not recorded which).

V usage is TRBV5-1 and J usage is TRBJ2-5; 16 nucleotides agree with TRBD2. This CDR3 comprises 16 residues. Germline lookup yields CDR1 SGHRS and CDR2 YFSETQ. Germline trimming cut 4 bases from V and 2 bases from J; bases unmatched to any gene: 2. CDR3 DNA sequence: TGCGCCAGCAGCATGGGACTAGCGGGAGGGCAAGAGACCCAGTACTTC. The encoded protein is CASSMGLAGGQETQYF.

This clonotype was seen at least ten times. The chain has TRBV20-1 and TRBJ2-5; maybe TRBD2 (6 bases). V shed 5 bases and J shed 0 bases, with 16 bases lying between them. Looked up from germline, CDR1 is DFQATT and CDR2 is SNEGSKA (reference sequence). The CDR3 has 15 amino acids. CDR3 DNA: TGCAGTGCTGCCTCCCGGGGGATCAACCAAGAGACCCAGTACTTC. Protein product: CSAASRGINQETQYF.

In its sample, this clonotype was seen many times. The chain recombines TRBV14 with TRBJ2-6; D remains unclear. The CDR3 spans 14 residues. Deletions cut 3 bases from V and 0 bases from J, with 3 bases between. CDR1 is SGHDN, CDR2 FVKESK, per germline. This CDR3 reads CASSHSSGANVLTF. Written as DNA, the CDR3 is TGTGCCAGCAGCCACAGCTCTGGGGCCAACGTCCTGACTTTC.

This clonotype is categorized as medium-sized (0.01 to 0.1%). The gene calls are TRBV20-1 and TRBJ1-6; D not certain. The CDR3 sequence is 16 residues long. CDR1 DFQATT and CDR2 SNEGSKA come from the germline V gene (reference sequence). Trimming took 0 bases from V and 5 from J, leaving 14 bases between them. DNA for the CDR3: TGCAGTGCTAGAGATTACGTCCAGATAAATAATTCACCCCTCCACTTT. Protein product: CSARDYVQINNSPLHF.

This clonotype appeared many times. This chain connects TRBV12-3 or TRBV12-4 to TRBJ1-4, with 7 nucleotides matching TRBD1. V was clipped by 3 bases and J by 2 bases; unmatched bases: 3. The CDR3 length is 15 residues. The CDR3 sequence is CASSFKQGTNEKLFF. For the CDR3, the DNA is TGTGCCAGCAGTTTCAAACAGGGGACTAATGAAAAACTGTTTTTT.

The count of this clonotype is one. The gene calls are TRBV2 and TRBJ2-1; no definite D call. The CDR3 has 11 residues. Between the trimmed V and J ends, which lost 4 bases and 10 bases, there was a span of 8 bases. Per the germline V gene, CDR1 is SNHLY and CDR2 is FYNNEI. For the CDR3, the DNA is TGTGCCAGCAGTGTACTGTACGAGCAGTTCTTC. This translates into CASSVLYEQFF.

The J gene is TRBJ1-5, the V gene TRBV24-1; D is ambiguous. The germline V gene has CDR1 KGHDR and CDR2 SFDVKD. Trimming pared 12 bases from V and 7 bases from J, leaving 12 bases between. The CDR3 covers 11 residues. The CDR3 DNA sequence: TGTGCCGCCCGCACGGTCCAGCCCCAGCATTTT. Translated: CAARTVQPQHF.

By its share, this clonotype is medium-sized. This chain uses TRBV6-6 with TRBJ1-1; no reliable D call. The V end was cut by 0 bases, the J end by 0 bases, with 8 bases between. This CDR3 is 15 amino acids long. Per the germline V gene, CDR1 is MNHNY and CDR2 is SVGAGI (reference sequence). The CDR3 sequence: CASSYSYGMNTEAFF. The DNA for the CDR3 is TGTGCCAGCAGTTACTCGTACGGAATGAACACTGAAGCTTTCTTT.

Worth noting for this clonotype: The junction shows a germline mismatch at one end, possibly a read error. The rearrangement uses TRBV2 and TRBJ2-3, with 9 bases aligning to TRBD2. CDR1 and CDR2 from the germline V gene are SNHLY and FYNNEI. The CDR3 loop spans 16 amino acids. The CDR3 is CASSEELAGSADMQYF. The CDR3, as DNA: TGTGCCAGCAGTGAAGAGCTAGCGGGAAGCGCAGATATGCAGTATTTT.

The chain recombines TRBV6-5 with TRBJ2-1; TRBD1 matches at 7 bases. Germline V gene lookup returns CDR1 MNHEY and CDR2 SVGAGI. The CDR3 has 13 amino acids. The V segment lost 6 bases and the J segment 16 bases; nucleotides outside the gene matches: 15. Here the CDR3 reads CASSRGQHNEPFF. As DNA, the CDR3 is TGTGCCAGCAGCAGGGGACAGCACAATGAGCCCTTCTTC.

As to this clonotype: A single base separates this from a much larger clone, so it may be a read error. This chain uses TRBV5-1 with TRBJ2-5; TRBD2 might be the D (6 bases). Germline CDR1 reads SGHRS; CDR2 reads YFSETQ. The CDR3 length is 14 residues. CDR3 DNA sequence: TGCGACAGCAGCGCTGCCGGGAGTCAAGAGACCCAGTACTTC. It codes for CDSSAAGSQETQYF.

This clonotype was seen ten or more times. The J gene is TRBJ2-3, the V gene TRBV10-3; the match to TRBD2 covers 9 bases. This CDR3 contains 18 residues. Germline V gene data show CDR1 as ENHRY and CDR2 as SYGVKD. Trimming took 0 bases from V and 4 from J; bases not matched to a gene: 11. This chain's CDR3 is CAISESLAGATSPDTQYF. The CDR3 DNA reads as TGTGCCATCAGTGAGTCCTTAGCGGGGGCCACGAGCCCAGATACGCAGTATTTT.

This clonotype has ten or more counts. This chain uses TRBV11-2 with TRBJ2-1; the match to TRBD1 covers 7 bases. Germline V gene data show CDR1 as SGHAT and CDR2 as FQNNGV. Trimming removed 2 bases from V and 5 bases from J; junction bases left unmatched: 15. This CDR3 has 18 amino acids. DNA of the CDR3: TGTGCCAGCAGCTTAACCACCCACCTTACAGGGGTGAACAATGAGCAGTTCTTC. Protein: CASSLTTHLTGVNNEQFF.

This clonotype was seen repeatedly, ten times or more. The chain recombines TRBV28 with TRBJ2-4; a possible D gene is TRBD1 (6 bases). V was cut by 8 bases and J by 0 bases, with 20 bases left in between. This CDR3 spans 17 amino acids. Looked up from germline, CDR1 is MDHEN and CDR2 is SYDVKM. The CDR3 region has the DNA TGTGCCAGCCCCCCCAGGGGATACTCTTTAGCCAAAAACATTCAGTACTTC. This codes for CASPPRGYSLAKNIQYF.